The TCR beta chain under discussion was sequenced for a study of blood T cell repertoires in COVID-19. Profiled with immunoSEQ multiplex PCR; TCRdb holds only in-frame clones, not every one. The sample consists of roughly 110,000 clones, roughly 91% of them appearing once. Germline CDR1 reads LGHDT; CDR2 reads YNNKEL (reference sequence). The length of the CDR3 is 16 residues. V lost 2 bases to trimming and J lost 6 bases; unmatched junction nucleotides: 11. V is TRBV3-1 (or the pseudogene TRBV3-2) and J is TRBJ1-2; TRBD1 aligns across 8 bases. The receptor was derived from a human donor with acute or convalescent COVID-19. The donor label of this sample is uncertain. Specimen: peripheral blood. The CDR3 here is CASSQRNRGRRNGYTF. The CDR3, as DNA: TGTGCCAGCAGCCAACGGAACAGGGGGAGGAGAAATGGCTACACCTTC.